Shown below are 5 T cell receptor beta chains from a single sample sequenced in a study of T cells in localized non-small cell lung cancer (dated by TCRdb to about 2020). Library preparation employed the immunoSEQ multiplex PCR assay. Drawn from immuneACCESS, this table holds only the in-frame rearrangements with V and J called that TCRdb kept. Clones are partly lost; checked studies trace under half to an unresolved V gene and leave the rest unexplained. In this sample the table shows 9,500 to 11,000 clones, about four fifths of which occur a single time. The ten biggest clones cover roughly a fifth of the sample. Sequences were derived from peripheral blood mononuclear cells, sampled before any cancer treatment. Source of these receptors: a female donor older than 55 with stage II lung adenocarcinoma.

This sequence joins TRBV5-1 and TRBJ1-5, with TRBD1 identical over 7 bases. Germline V CDR1 and CDR2: SGHRS, YFSETQ. The CDR3 runs 16 residues. V was clipped by 5 bases and J by 0 bases; unmatched bases: 8. For the CDR3, the DNA is TGCGCCAGCAGGCGGGACAGCCTTACTAGCAATCAGCCCCAGCATTTT. This codes for CASRRDSLTSNQPQHF.

This clone showed up just once. The chain uses TRBV9 and TRBJ2-3, with D hard to call. V was cut by 4 bases and J by 4 bases, with 13 bases left in between. This CDR3 is 14 amino acids long. CDR1 is SGDLS, CDR2 YYNGEE, per germline. The CDR3 loop reads CASSLRGEADTQYF. Written as DNA, the CDR3 is TGTGCCAGCAGCCTCCGTGGGGAAGCAGATACGCAGTATTTT.

The CDR3 sequence: CASSSLTGRGEKLFF. The CDR3 DNA reads TGTGCCAGCAGCTCCCTGACAGGGAGAGGAGAAAAACTGTTTTTT. The chain uses TRBV5-6 and TRBJ1-4, with 7 bases lining up with TRBD1. The trim removed 3 bases at V and 8 bases at J, leaving 10 bases unmatched. The germline gives CDR1 SGHDT, CDR2 YYEEEE. The CDR3 length is 15 residues.

The chain is built from TRBV7-2 and TRBJ1-1; D gene ambiguous. The CDR3 extends over 15 amino acids. The germline CDR1 and CDR2 sequences are SGHTA and FQGNSA. The V and J ends lost 1 base and 0 bases respectively, with 9 bases between them. The CDR3 reads CASSLVPGLNTEAFF. The CDR3 region has the DNA TGTGCCAGCAGCTTAGTCCCCGGACTGAACACTGAAGCTTTCTTT.

The rearrangement uses TRBV5-1 and TRBJ2-7, with D possibly being TRBD1 (6 bases). Deletions cut 4 bases from V and 6 bases from J, with 17 bases between. Germline CDR1 and CDR2: SGHRS and YFSETQ. The CDR3 loop spans 14 amino acids. CDR3 bases: TGCGCCAGCAGCGGGGTGGGACATGAAGCCGAGCAGTACTTC. Its translation is CASSGVGHEAEQYF.